These T cell receptor beta chains were read from a single sample in a study of blood T cell repertoires in COVID-19. The method was immunoSEQ multiplex PCR; TCRdb's version includes in-frame clones alone and lacks a portion of them. The data show some 150,000 clones, 87% seen once. The sequencing input was peripheral blood. The origin of the receptors is a man aged 50-60 years with active COVID-19. Both conserved end residues are part of each CDR3. The order of the fields is D gene, J gene, clone size, V gene, CDR3 DNA, CDR3 protein. The D gene is left open where the match is weak. Clone size is not always given. Where it is, it says once, few, many or a class for expanded clones.

>TRBD1|TRBJ2-5|.|TRBV6-5
TGTGCCAGCAGTCGGGACAGCCATACTTACTTC
CASSRDSHTYF
>TRBD1|TRBJ2-1|.|TRBV27
TGTGCCAGCAGCTCCCTTAGACAGGGGACCTACAATGAGCAGTTCTTC
CASSSLRQGTYNEQFF
>.|TRBJ1-4|.|TRBV15
TGTGCCACCAGCAGAGAGAGGGTCACTAATGAAAAACTGTTTTTT
CATSRERVTNEKLFF
>TRBD1|TRBJ2-2|once|TRBV23-1
TGCGCCAGCAGTCTTTTAGGCCGGGACAGGGGGAACACCGGGGAGCTGTTTTTT
CASSLLGRDRGNTGELFF
>TRBD2|TRBJ2-3|once|TRBV7-8
TGTGCCAGCAGCTTATTTCTTGCGGGGGGTAGGGCAGATACGCAGTATTTT
CASSLFLAGGRADTQYF
>TRBD1|TRBJ2-3|.|TRBV15
TGTGCCACCAGCGTACAGGGGCTAGTAGAGGATACGCAGTATTTT
CATSVQGLVEDTQYF
>TRBD2|TRBJ2-1|.|TRBV5-1
TGCGCCAGCAGCTTTGGCCCCCGGGGGCGGGGGGTCCACAATGAGCAGTTCTTC
CASSFGPRGRGVHNEQFF
>TRBD1|TRBJ1-4|.|TRBV6-5
TGTAGGGCATCGGTCAGGGGGAGGAATGAAAAACTGTTTTTT
CRASVRGRNEKLFF
>.|TRBJ1-1|.|TRBV5-6
TGTGCCAGCAGCTGGCTGCCAGAAACTGAAGCTTTCTTT
CASSWLPETEAFF
>.|TRBJ2-5|.|TRBV30
TGTGCCTTTGGGGGGGGGCGAGAGACCCAGTACTTC
CAFGGGRETQYF
>TRBD2|TRBJ2-2|.|TRBV7-9
TGTGCCAGCAGCCCGCGGGGGGTAAACACCGGGGAGCTGTTTTTT
CASSPRGVNTGELFF
>TRBD2|TRBJ2-5|.|TRBV13
TGTGCCAGCAGCTCTAATGGCGGGGGGGATGGGACCCAGTACTTC
CASSSNGGGDGTQYF
>TRBD1|TRBJ1-4|.|TRBV11-2
TGTGCCAGCAGCCACCGACAGGGAGGAGAAAAACTGTTTTTT
CASSHRQGGEKLFF
>.|TRBJ1-2|.|TRBV6-2/TRBV6-3
TGTGCCAGCAGTTACTCGAGTAGGCAGGGCCCGCATGGCTACACCTTC
CASSYSSRQGPHGYTF
>TRBD2|TRBJ2-5|.|TRBV3-1/TRBV3-2
TGTGCCAGCAGACGGCGGGAGGGGGAGACCCAGTACTTC
CASRRREGETQYF
>.|TRBJ2-7|once|TRBV5-6
TGTGCCAGCACCCCTGACTCGTCCCAATTCTCCTACGAGCAGTACTTC
CASTPDSSQFSYEQYF
>TRBD1|TRBJ1-2|.|TRBV5-1
TGCGCCAGCAGCTTTACAGGGGTAGGGTATGGCTACACCTTC
CASSFTGVGYGYTF
>TRBD1|TRBJ1-2|.|TRBV18
TGTGCCAGCTCACCCCGGGACAGGCTCTACACCTTC
CASSPRDRLYTF
>.|TRBJ1-3|.|TRBV7-8
TGTGCCAGCAGCCCGGGACCCAGGGGCAACACCATATATTTT
CASSPGPRGNTIYF
>.|TRBJ2-3|few|TRBV4-1
TGCGCCAGCAGCTCCCAACGGGGGATCGAGGCAGATACGCAGTATTTT
CASSSQRGIEADTQYF
>.|TRBJ1-6|.|TRBV7-8
TGTGCCAGCAGCTTAGGGCACCAGGGCTGGAACCCATCACCCCTCCACTTT
CASSLGHQGWNPSPLHF
>TRBD1|TRBJ2-2|.|TRBV7-2
TGTGCCAGCAGGGGACAGAGCACCGGGGAGCTGTTTTTT
CASRGQSTGELFF
>.|TRBJ2-7|.|TRBV10-3
TGTGCCATCAGTGAGTCAAGAGGCCCTGGCGACGAGCAGTACTTC
CAISESRGPGDEQYF
>.|TRBJ1-4|.|TRBV6-5
TGTGCCACCAGCGGAGAGACCACGGCTGAAAAACTGTTTTTT
CATSGETTAEKLFF
>TRBD1|TRBJ2-3|.|TRBV27
TGTGCCAGCAGTTTGACAGGGGTGGTTAGTACGCAGTATTTT
CASSLTGVVSTQYF
>.|TRBJ2-3|.|TRBV7-6
TGTGCCAGCAGCTTCAAGGGCGGGGAAGGAGATACGCAGTATTTT
CASSFKGGEGDTQYF
>.|TRBJ1-3|.|TRBV6-6
TGTGCCAGCACCAAGGGGGGGCCAGGCTCTGGAAACACCATATATTTT
CASTKGGPGSGNTIYF
>TRBD1|TRBJ2-1|.|TRBV24-1
TGTGCCACCAGTGATTCCGGGACAGGGAACAATGAGCAGTTCTTC
CATSDSGTGNNEQFF
>TRBD1|TRBJ1-5|.|TRBV18
TGTGCCAGCTCCCCGGGACAGGTCTATGGGCAGCCCCAGCATTTT
CASSPGQVYGQPQHF